This section outlines one T cell receptor beta chain sequence together with its context. This entry comes from a study of blood T cell repertoires in COVID-19. The wider study: The study drew acute and convalescent COVID-19 samples from the United States, Italy and Spain. From T cells, B-cell-depleted T cells, or PBMCs came the material, which was cDNA or gDNA.

The V and J ends lost 0 bases and 4 bases respectively, with 9 bases between them. The CDR3 totals 15 residues. Germline loops: CDR1 MNHNS, CDR2 SASEGT. Methods used by the authors: Using reference gene primer amplification, nucleated cell counts were estimated. The repertoire was sequenced with immunoSEQ multiplex PCR; TCRdb's copy has only in-frame clones and lacks some. That table supplies the V and J calls and clone size; D and trimming were determined from the DNA. This sample has about 97,000 clones, with 87% found just once. The rearrangement links TRBV6-1 to TRBJ1-4; weak D call: TRBD1 (5 bases). This TCR derives from a woman younger than 45 with acute or convalescent COVID-19. Sequencing was carried out using peripheral blood. The CDR3 DNA is TGTGCCAGCAGTGAAGCGACAGCCTTTAATGAAAAACTGTTTTTT. Encoded protein: CASSEATAFNEKLFF.